This passage covers 23 T cell receptor beta chains from one sample sequenced in a study of T cells in localized non-small cell lung cancer. The assay was immunoSEQ multiplex PCR, and TCRdb's table has in-frame clones only and misses some. The data show 17,000 or so clones, around 83% seen once. The starting material was peripheral blood, obtained before any cancer treatment. The receptors originated from a male donor aged 60 or over with stage III lung adenocarcinoma.

The V and J genes are TRBV27 and TRBJ1-2, with TRBD1 as a possible D gene (6 bases). Germline values: CDR1 MNHEY, CDR2 SMNVEV (reference sequence). Trimming stripped 6 bases from V and 2 bases from J, with 13 bases between. CDR3 length: 14 residues. The CDR3 sequence is CASRGDTINYGYTF. CDR3 nucleotides: TGTGCCAGCAGGGGGGACACAATCAACTATGGCTACACCTTC.

V is TRBV18 and J is TRBJ1-1, with D unclear. The germline gives CDR1 KGHSH, CDR2 LQKENI. This CDR3 region has 14 residues. Trimming pared 3 bases from V and 4 bases from J, leaving 12 bases between. DNA for the CDR3: TGTGCCAGCTCACCCCGCGGGATCGGCACTGAAGCTTTCTTT. The encoded protein is CASSPRGIGTEAFF.

This chain joins TRBV10-2 and TRBJ1-5, with D perhaps matching TRBD1 (5 bases). The CDR3 length is 16 residues. Germline CDR1 WSHSY, CDR2 SAAADI. V shed 2 bases and J shed 2 bases, with 13 bases lying between them. Here the CDR3 reads CASSEGGTGGNQPQHF. Written as DNA, the CDR3 is TGCGCCAGCAGTGAGGGGGGGACTGGTGGCAATCAGCCCCAGCATTTT.

The V and J genes are TRBV2 and TRBJ2-2; 7 bases align to TRBD1. Germline CDR1 SNHLY, CDR2 FYNNEI. V gave up 5 bases and J gave up 5 bases; unmatched junction bases: 8. The CDR3 runs 15 residues. As DNA, the CDR3 is TGTGCCAGCAGTTGGACGGGACAGAGGACCGGGGAGCTGTTTTTT. It is translated as CASSWTGQRTGELFF.

V usage is TRBV19 and J usage is TRBJ1-2, with unresolved D. Germline CDR1 and CDR2: LNHDA and SQIVND (reference sequence). V was clipped by 2 bases and J by 0 bases, with 16 bases between them. The CDR3 extends over 17 amino acids. CDR3 protein: CASSIKAGHGSNYGYTF. The CDR3 DNA is TGTGCCAGTAGTATAAAGGCGGGCCATGGATCTAACTATGGCTACACCTTC.

This clone appeared a few times. The chain is built from TRBV9 and TRBJ2-7; 8 nucleotides agree with TRBD1. The V segment lost 3 bases and the J segment 1 base; nucleotides outside the gene matches: 3. The V gene's germline CDR1 is SGDLS and CDR2 YYNGEE. CDR3 size: 14 residues. CDR3 DNA: TGTGCCAGCAGCGCTACAGGGGGGTCCTACGAGCAGTACTTC. This sequence encodes CASSATGGSYEQYF.

The chain combines TRBV10-3 with TRBJ1-5; TRBD1 aligns across 9 bases. After removal of 6 bases from V and 5 bases from J, the junction contained 5 bases not matched to a gene. Germline CDR1 is ENHRY and CDR2 is SYGVKD. CDR3 length: 14 amino acids. The CDR3 region is CAISTGGSDQPQHF. CDR3 nucleotide sequence: TGTGCCATCAGCACAGGGGGCTCGGATCAGCCCCAGCATTTT.

The genes are TRBV2 and TRBJ2-5; 7 bases agree with TRBD1. This CDR3 contains 13 residues. With V trimmed by 5 bases and J by 5 bases, 5 bases remained unmatched. Germline V gene sequence: CDR1 SNHLY, CDR2 FYNNEI. Here the CDR3 reads CASSTGAAETQYF. The CDR3 DNA reads as TGTGCCAGCAGTACAGGGGCTGCTGAGACCCAGTACTTC.

The V gene is TRBV14, the J gene TRBJ2-7, with 7 bases matching TRBD1. Germline CDR1 SGHDN, CDR2 FVKESK. The junction had 12 bases not matched to a gene; V was cut back by 4 bases and J by 3 bases. This CDR3 is built from 16 residues. The CDR3 region is CASSPSGQASGYEQYF. The DNA for the CDR3 is TGTGCCAGCAGCCCCTCAGGACAGGCATCTGGCTACGAGCAGTACTTC.

This chain connects TRBV30 to TRBJ1-2; no clear D. V gave up 2 bases and J gave up 2 bases, with 9 bases separating them. The CDR3 sequence is 13 residues long. CDR1 is GTSNPN and CDR2 is SVGIG in the germline V gene (reference sequence). Here the CDR3 reads CAWSLSGNYGYTF. CDR3 sequence (DNA): TGTGCCTGGAGTTTGAGTGGAAACTATGGCTACACCTTC.

The chain employs TRBV5-8 and TRBJ2-1, with TRBD1 matching over 7 bases. The CDR3 spans 15 residues. Germline V gives CDR1 SGHTS, CDR2 YDEGEE. V shed 3 bases and J 6 bases; nucleotides not matched to a gene: 9. The CDR3 loop is CASSSQGSFLNEQFF. CDR3 DNA: TGTGCCAGCAGCTCACAGGGGAGTTTCCTCAATGAGCAGTTCTTC.

J is TRBJ2-1 and V is TRBV5-5; 12 bases agree with TRBD1. The germline V gene encodes CDR1 SGHKS and CDR2 YYEKEE (reference sequence). Trimming removed 4 bases from V and 10 bases from J; junction bases left unmatched: 18. CDR3 size: 18 residues. CDR3 sequence reads: CASSPTMGPGQGAREQFF. In DNA, the CDR3 is TGTGCCAGCAGCCCGACTATGGGACCGGGACAGGGGGCGCGGGAGCAGTTCTTC.

V is TRBV5-1 and J is TRBJ1-1, with 8 nucleotides matching TRBD1. The CDR3 covers 13 residues. Unmatched junction bases numbered 5, after V lost 4 bases and J lost 6 bases. CDR1 is SGHRS and CDR2 is YFSETQ in the germline V gene. This CDR3 reads CASSHQGAAEAFF. Written as DNA, the CDR3 is TGCGCCAGCAGCCACCAGGGGGCAGCTGAAGCTTTCTTT.

This chain joins TRBV11-2 and TRBJ1-5; TRBD1 aligns across 9 bases. Looked up from germline, CDR1 is SGHAT and CDR2 is FQNNGV. J gave up 6 bases and V 3 bases, and 0 bases lay outside the gene matches. This CDR3 region has 13 residues. The CDR3 is CASSLDRGQPQHF. For the CDR3, the DNA is TGTGCCAGCAGCTTGGACAGGGGTCAGCCCCAGCATTTT.

The rearrangement uses TRBV18 and TRBJ1-2, with 8 nucleotides matching TRBD1. The CDR3 has 13 residues. Germline CDR1 reads KGHSH; CDR2 reads LQKENI. V was pared by 3 bases and J by 3 bases, with 0 bases of the junction left unmatched. This chain's CDR3 is CASSPGQDYGYTF. The CDR3 DNA sequence: TGTGCCAGCTCACCGGGACAGGACTATGGCTACACCTTC.

The CDR3 here is CASSPQRTGAGNTIYF. CDR3 sequence (DNA): TGTGCCAGCTCACCACAGCGGACAGGGGCCGGAAACACCATATATTTT. The gene calls are TRBV18 and TRBJ1-3; 9 positions agree with TRBD1. Trimming cost V 1 base and J 4 bases; bases outside gene matches: 5. The CDR3 loop spans 16 amino acids. The germline CDR1 and CDR2 sequences are KGHSH and LQKENI.

CDR3 nucleotides: TGTGCCAGCAGTTACGGGGGCAGCACCTACGAGCAGTACTTC. This codes for CASSYGGSTYEQYF. This rearrangement joins TRBV6-5 to TRBJ2-7, with D maybe TRBD1 (6 bases). This CDR3 contains 14 residues. The ends were cut back, 2 bases at V and 2 bases at J, with 10 bases in the middle. Looked up from germline, CDR1 is MNHEY and CDR2 is SVGAGI.

This chain uses TRBV11-1 with TRBJ2-5; no reliable D call. V lost 1 base and J lost 5, with 8 bases in between. This CDR3 contains 13 residues. Looked up from germline, CDR1 is SGHAT and CDR2 is FQDESV (reference sequence). The CDR3 loop is CASSLGGRETQYF. Written as DNA, the CDR3 is TGTGCCAGCAGCTTAGGGGGTCGGGAGACCCAGTACTTC.

The V call is TRBV5-1, the J call TRBJ2-5; the D gene could be TRBD1 or TRBD2 (5 bases each). The CDR3 is made up of 14 amino acids. Trimming removed 4 bases at V and 5 bases at J, with 15 bases between. The V gene's germline CDR1 is SGHRS and CDR2 YFSETQ. Written as DNA, the CDR3 is TGCGCCAGCAGCGCGCAGGGAGACGGGGAGACCCAGTACTTC. It yields the protein CASSAQGDGETQYF.

The chain couples TRBV6-1 to TRBJ1-4, with a weak D call TRBD1 (5 bases). The CDR3 length is 14 residues. The germline gives CDR1 MNHNS, CDR2 SASEGT. The germline V and J ends were trimmed by 0 bases and 10 bases, with 12 bases remaining between them. The CDR3 reads CASSEAGVGGKLFF. CDR3 sequence (DNA): TGTGCCAGCAGTGAAGCAGGGGTGGGCGGAAAACTGTTTTTT.

The chain recombines TRBV9 with TRBJ2-5; 11 bases align to TRBD2. Germline CDR1 is SGDLS and CDR2 is YYNGEE. Trimming cost V 4 bases and J 4 bases; bases outside gene matches: 3. The CDR3 runs 14 residues. CDR3: CASSLSGGAETQYF. The CDR3 DNA sequence: TGTGCCAGCAGCCTTAGCGGGGGGGCAGAGACCCAGTACTTC.

This clone appeared once. The V and J genes are TRBV6-5 and TRBJ2-1; 8 nucleotides agree with TRBD1. This CDR3 is 13 amino acids long. V gave up 5 bases and J gave up 9 bases; unmatched junction bases: 6. The V gene's germline CDR1 is MNHEY and CDR2 SVGAGI. The CDR3 DNA reads as TGTGCCAGCAGTCCCCAGGGGGCGGGTGAGCAGTTCTTC. Protein sequence: CASSPQGAGEQFF.

CDR3 loop: CAWSVRDRGGYTF. CDR3 coding DNA: TGTGCCTGGAGTGTTCGGGACAGGGGCGGCTACACCTTC. This sequence joins TRBV30 and TRBJ1-2; 10 nucleotides align to TRBD1. Germline V gene lookup returns CDR1 GTSNPN and CDR2 SVGIG (reference sequence). The ends lost 0 bases at V and 8 bases at J; junction bases unmatched: 3. This CDR3 has 13 residues.